This T cell receptor (beta chain) was captured in a study of T cells in Graves' hyperthyroidism and ophthalmopathy. This clonotype was detected many times. Amplification yielded TCR beta CDR3 regions, with RNA transcripts as the source. Carried out on the TCR CDR3, a first-round RT-PCR used the HTBI primer set. TCRdb used MiXCR to reprocess the multiplex PCR reads, holding one entry per CDR3 protein. The sample has some 440,000 distinct CDR3 sequences, about 15% seen once. The CDR3 sequence is 17 residues long. The germline V gene encodes CDR1 KGHSH and CDR2 LQKENI. Trimming removed 4 bases from V and 4 bases from J; junction bases left unmatched: 6.

The sample comprised blood. V usage is TRBV18 and J usage is TRBJ2-1, with 14 bases aligning to TRBD2. The origin of this receptor is a woman between 18 and 30 years old with Graves' hyperthyroidism. The CDR3 nucleotides read TGTGCCAGCTCACTAAAGGGACTAGCGGGGGCGTACAATGAGCAGTTCTTC. Translated: CASSLKGLAGAYNEQFF.